A single sample is the source of the 4 T cell receptor beta chains below, sequenced in a study of OX40 agonist ivuxolimab in advanced cancers. The method was immunoSEQ multiplex PCR; TCRdb's version includes in-frame clones alone and lacks a portion of them. There are around 69,000 clones in the sample; nearly 90% occur only once, and 4% lies in the top ten. Sequencing used CD4+ or CD8+ T cells sorted from blood, obtained in a trial of the OX40 agonist ivuxolimab. The receptor set was obtained from an adult with an advanced solid tumor such as melanoma, head and neck, liver or kidney cancer.

The rearrangement uses TRBV9 and TRBJ2-3, with 7 bases fitting TRBD2. The CDR3 totals 15 residues. V shed 2 bases, J shed 1 base, and the junction held 4 bases outside the gene matches. Germline-derived CDR1 and CDR2 are SGDLS and YYNGEE. DNA for the CDR3: TGTGCCAGCAGCGTCCGGACTAGTGGCACAGATACGCAGTATTTT. Translating gives CASSVRTSGTDTQYF. Full variable domain (remainder filled in from reference TRBV9 and TRBJ2-3): DSGVTQTPKHLITATGQRVTLRCSPRSGDLSVYWYQQSLDQGLQFLIQYYNGEERAKGNILERFSAQQFPDLHSELNLSSLELGDSALYFCASSVRTSGTDTQYFGPGTRLTVL.

V gene TRBV4-1 combines with J gene TRBJ2-5; TRBD2 matches at 12 bases. The ends lost 0 bases at V and 5 bases at J; junction bases unmatched: 4. Germline CDR1 is MGHRA and CDR2 is YSYEKL. CDR3 length: 16 residues. The CDR3 reads CASSQEGTSGRETQYF. The CDR3 DNA is TGCGCCAGCAGCCAAGAAGGGACTAGCGGGCGGGAGACCCAGTACTTC.

The rearrangement uses TRBV10-3 and TRBJ1-4; 9 bases align to TRBD1. The CDR3 consists of 16 residues. Trimming took 4 bases from V and 1 from J; bases not matched to a gene: 4. CDR1 is ENHRY and CDR2 is SYGVKD in the germline V gene. CDR3: CAISGQGGETNEKLFF. The CDR3 nucleotides are TGTGCCATCAGTGGACAGGGGGGAGAAACTAATGAAAAACTGTTTTTT.

The genes are TRBV7-3 and TRBJ2-2; TRBD1 or TRBD2 may be the D gene (5 bases each). The germline V gene encodes CDR1 SGHTA and CDR2 FQGTGA. The CDR3 sequence is 13 residues long. V was pared by 8 bases and J by 4 bases, with 11 bases between. The DNA of the CDR3 is TGTGCCAGCGGGAGACAGCCCACCGGGGAGCTGTTTTTT. It yields the protein CASGRQPTGELFF.